This TCR beta chain was identified in a study of OX40 agonist ivuxolimab in advanced cancers. Study information: Every 2 weeks, patients received ivuxolimab intravenously, dosed at 0.01 to 10 mg/kg. Partial responses were achieved by three patients: one hepatocellular carcinoma, two cutaneous melanoma.

Produced via immunoSEQ multiplex PCR; TCRdb's table is partial and in-frame only. Of some 65,000 clones in the sample, approximately 92% are singletons; the top ten hold 12%. This clone is a singleton in its sample. What it binds is not known. The CDR3 totals 12 residues. Germline CDR1 is SNHLY and CDR2 is FYNNEI. The J segment lost 5 bases and the V segment lost 7 bases, leaving 4 bases of the junction unmatched. General study points: Dose levels from 0.1 to 3.0 mg/kg saw CD4+ and CD8+ blood T cells expand clonally by week 6. Average numbers of expanded clones were greater in CD8+ T cells than in CD4+.

The TCR sequence derives from an adult with an advanced solid tumor such as melanoma, head and neck, liver or kidney cancer. Sequencing was performed on CD4+ or CD8+ T cells sorted from blood, taken in a trial of the OX40 agonist ivuxolimab. This chain joins TRBV2 and TRBJ2-5; 7 nucleotides align to TRBD1. The CDR3 reads CASKGARETQYF. The DNA for the CDR3 is TGTGCCAGCAAGGGGGCTAGGGAGACCCAGTACTTC. Full variable domain (remainder filled in from reference TRBV2 and TRBJ2-5): EPEVTQTPSHQVTQMGQEVILRCVPISNHLYFYWYRQILGQKVEFLVSFYNNEISEKSEIFDDQFSVERPDGSNFTLKIRSTKLEDSAMYFCASKGARETQYFGPGTRLLVL.